This T cell receptor (beta chain) appears in the sequencing data of a study of early T cells in non-severe SARS-CoV-2 infection. V lost 4 bases and J lost 2; bases outside the gene matches: 7. The CDR3 is made up of 15 amino acids. The germline V gene has CDR1 MNHNY and CDR2 SVGAGI (reference sequence). TCRdb ran MiXCR on the 5' RACE reads and lists one entry per CDR3 protein. The sample records tens of thousands of distinct CDR3 sequences, more than 9% being singletons. This clonotype appeared many times. This sequence originates from an adult who was a healthcare worker with PCR-confirmed SARS-CoV-2 infection or an uninfected control (not recorded which). The sample consisted of whole blood. The chain uses TRBV6-6 and TRBJ1-2, with 7 positions matching TRBD1. The CDR3 nucleotides are TGTGCCAGCAGTTTAGGGGGCGCAGGAAACTATGGCTACACCTTC. It translates to CASSLGGAGNYGYTF.